This T cell receptor beta chain was sequenced for a study of graft-versus-host responses after intestinal transplantation. Study-level background: For approximately three years after anti-thymocyte globulin induction, all recipients took tacrolimus and steroids.

This clone has more than one count but fewer than ten. Using immunoSEQ multiplex PCR, the repertoire was profiled, and TCRdb retains in-frame clones only, with some absent. In the table there are 17,000 or so clones, approximately 37% of which are singletons. Responder cells labeled with CFSE (200,000) were co-plated with irradiated stimulator cells labeled with violet dye (200,000). Unmatched junction bases numbered 9, after V lost 5 bases and J lost 8 bases. From germline, CDR1 is SGHRS and CDR2 YFSETQ. This CDR3 is 13 amino acids long. Findings and caveats of the study: Subjects displaying graft-donor T cell macrochimerism possessed elevated graft-versus-host to host-versus-graft clonal ratios inside allografts. Early post-transplant HvG declines showed an association with peak circulating GvH clone levels.

The source was alloreactive CD8+ T cells from a mixed lymphocyte reaction culture, collected before intestinal transplant. This sample's subset: CFSE-low proliferating T cells sorted from roughly six-day pre-transplant mixed lymphocyte reaction (GvH or HvG direction). The chain employs TRBV5-1 and TRBJ1-2; TRBD1 agrees at 7 bases. The sequence derives from a human patient who received an intestinal transplant. In nucleotides, the CDR3 is TGCGCCAGCAGATTTGACAGGGTCATCGGCTACACCTTC. This codes for CASRFDRVIGYTF.